This T cell receptor (beta chain) was recovered during a study of cytomegalovirus exposure and HLA in healthy donors. Study overall: Early on, a data release was issued that held about 85 million unique TCRs from HLA-typed donors.

To note about this clone: Its antigen is undetermined.

Amplification used 60 Vbeta primers and 13 Jbeta primers. Profiled with immunoSEQ multiplex PCR; TCRdb holds only in-frame clones, not every one. Of about 130,000 clones in the sample, around 85% were seen once. The junction had 7 bases not matched to a gene; V was cut back by 6 bases and J by 1 base. Germline V CDR1 and CDR2: SGHDT, YYEEEE. CDR3 length: 14 residues. Broader study findings: Associated with cytomegalovirus, according to the listing, were around 160 TCR beta chains. Likely technical artifact: a cluster of highly shared sequence variants. TRBV6-2, TRBV6-3 and some other V segments were unresolvable in 87-base-pair reads.

The source is a boy aged 10-17 years in good health and CMV-seronegative. V and J are TRBV5-6 and TRBJ2-7, with TRBD2 matching 7 bases. Sequencing was performed on PBMCs. The CDR3 coding sequence is TGTGCCAGCACCCTGGGGGGGGAATCCTACGAGCAGTACTTC. It is translated as CASTLGGESYEQYF.